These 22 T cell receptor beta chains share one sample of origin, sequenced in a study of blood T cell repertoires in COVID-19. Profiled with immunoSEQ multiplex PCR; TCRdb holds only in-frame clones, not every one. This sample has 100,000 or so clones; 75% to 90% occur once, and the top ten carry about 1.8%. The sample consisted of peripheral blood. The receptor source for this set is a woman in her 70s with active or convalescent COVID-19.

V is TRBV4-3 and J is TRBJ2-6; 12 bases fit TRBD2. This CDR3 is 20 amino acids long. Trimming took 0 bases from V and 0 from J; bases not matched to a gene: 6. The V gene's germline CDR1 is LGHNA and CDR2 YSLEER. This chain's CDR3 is CASSQDLTSGSSSGANVLTF. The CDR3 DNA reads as TGCGCCAGCAGCCAAGATTTGACTAGCGGGAGTAGCTCTGGGGCCAACGTCCTGACTTTC.

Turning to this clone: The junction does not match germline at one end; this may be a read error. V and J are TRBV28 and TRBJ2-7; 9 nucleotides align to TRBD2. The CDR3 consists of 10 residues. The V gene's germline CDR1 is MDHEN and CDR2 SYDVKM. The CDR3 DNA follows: TGTGCCAGCGGGCCGGGACTAGCTCACTTC. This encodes CASGPGLAHF.

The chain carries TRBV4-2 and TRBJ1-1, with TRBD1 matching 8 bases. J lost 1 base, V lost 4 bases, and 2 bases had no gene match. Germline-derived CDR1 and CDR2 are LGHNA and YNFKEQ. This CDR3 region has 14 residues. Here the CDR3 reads CASSRGQENTEAFF. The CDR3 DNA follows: TGTGCCAGCAGCCGGGGACAGGAGAACACTGAAGCTTTCTTT.

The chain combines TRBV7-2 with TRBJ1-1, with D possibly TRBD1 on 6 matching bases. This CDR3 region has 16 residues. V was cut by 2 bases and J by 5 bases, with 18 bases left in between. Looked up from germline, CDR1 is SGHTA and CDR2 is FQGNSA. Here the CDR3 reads CASSLNAPGVGTEAFF. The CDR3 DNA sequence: TGTGCCAGCAGCTTAAATGCCCCAGGGGTTGGGACTGAAGCTTTCTTT.

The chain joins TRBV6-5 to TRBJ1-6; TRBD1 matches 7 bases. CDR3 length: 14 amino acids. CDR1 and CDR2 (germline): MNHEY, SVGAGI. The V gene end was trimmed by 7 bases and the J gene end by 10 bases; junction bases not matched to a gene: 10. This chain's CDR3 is CASTSDRVGSPLHF. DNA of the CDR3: TGTGCCAGCACGTCCGACAGGGTAGGATCACCCCTCCACTTT.

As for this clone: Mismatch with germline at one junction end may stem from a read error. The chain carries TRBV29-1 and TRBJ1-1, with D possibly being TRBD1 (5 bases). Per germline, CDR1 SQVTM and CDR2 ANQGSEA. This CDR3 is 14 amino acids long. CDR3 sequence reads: CSVKDSIMNTEAFF. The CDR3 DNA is TGCAGCGTTAAAGACAGTATAATGAACACTGAAGCTTTCTTT.

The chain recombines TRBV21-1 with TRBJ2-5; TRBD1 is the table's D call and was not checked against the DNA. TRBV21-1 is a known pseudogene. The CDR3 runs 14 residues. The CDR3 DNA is TGTGCCAGCAAAAGATCGGGACAGGGGGTGGCCCAGTACTTC. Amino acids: CASKRSGQGVAQYF.

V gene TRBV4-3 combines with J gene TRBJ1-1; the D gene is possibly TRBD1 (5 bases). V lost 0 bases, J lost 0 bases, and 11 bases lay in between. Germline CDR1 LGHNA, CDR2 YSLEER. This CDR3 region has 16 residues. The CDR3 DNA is TGCGCCAGCAGCCAAGATCTACCGACAGTGAACACTGAAGCTTTCTTT. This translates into CASSQDLPTVNTEAFF.

The CDR3 DNA follows: TGTGCCAGCAGCTTTGGGGCGGGAAACTACAATGAGCAGTTCTTC. Translating it yields CASSFGAGNYNEQFF. The rearrangement uses TRBV5-5 and TRBJ2-1; maybe TRBD2 (6 bases). The CDR3 has 15 amino acids. Germline-derived CDR1 and CDR2 are SGHKS and YYEKEE (reference sequence). V was clipped by 2 bases and J by 3 bases, with 12 bases between them.

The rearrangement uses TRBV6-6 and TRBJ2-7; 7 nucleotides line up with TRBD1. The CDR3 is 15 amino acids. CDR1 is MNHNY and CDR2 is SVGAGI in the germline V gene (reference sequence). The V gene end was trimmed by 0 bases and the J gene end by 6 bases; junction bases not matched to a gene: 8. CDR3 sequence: CASSYSGQVASEQYF. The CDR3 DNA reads TGTGCCAGCAGTTACTCCGGACAGGTAGCGAGCGAGCAGTACTTC.

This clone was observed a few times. CDR3 sequence reads: CASSLLRQGHNSPLHF. The CDR3 DNA follows: TGTGCCAGCAGCCTCCTTAGACAGGGGCATAATTCACCCCTCCACTTT. The V gene is TRBV11-2, the J gene TRBJ1-6; 8 bases are a match to TRBD1. CDR1 and CDR2 (germline): SGHAT, FQNNGV. The CDR3 is made up of 16 amino acids. V dropped 5 bases and J dropped 5; count of bases not matched to a gene: 8.

Here the CDR3 reads CASSPVTGGNEQFF. CDR3 in DNA: TGTGCCAGCTCACCTGTGACAGGTGGCAATGAGCAGTTCTTC. The V gene is TRBV18, the J gene TRBJ2-1; weak D call: TRBD1 (6 bases). The CDR3 covers 14 residues. Trimming left V 3 bases short and J 6 bases short, with 12 bases between. Looked up from germline, CDR1 is KGHSH and CDR2 is LQKENI.

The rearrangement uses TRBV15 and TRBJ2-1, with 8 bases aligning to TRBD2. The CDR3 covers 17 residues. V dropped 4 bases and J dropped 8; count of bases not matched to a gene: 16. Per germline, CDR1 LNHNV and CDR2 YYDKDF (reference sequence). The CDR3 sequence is CATSTLGSSGRRDEQFF. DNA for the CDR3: TGTGCCACCAGCACCCTGGGGTCCAGCGGGAGAAGGGATGAGCAGTTCTTC. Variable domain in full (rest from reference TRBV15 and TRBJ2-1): DAMVIQNPRYQVTQFGKPVTLSCSQTLNHNVMYWYQQKSSQAPKLLFHYYDKDFNNEADTPDNFQSRRPNTSFCFLDIRSPGLGDTAMYLCATSTLGSSGRRDEQFFGPGTRLTVL.

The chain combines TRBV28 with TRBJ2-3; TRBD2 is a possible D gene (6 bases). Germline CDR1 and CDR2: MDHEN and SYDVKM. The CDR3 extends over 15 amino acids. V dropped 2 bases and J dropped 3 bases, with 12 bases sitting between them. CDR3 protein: CASSLTGRGTDTQYF. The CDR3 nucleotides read TGTGCCAGCAGTTTAACCGGGAGAGGGACAGATACGCAGTATTTT.

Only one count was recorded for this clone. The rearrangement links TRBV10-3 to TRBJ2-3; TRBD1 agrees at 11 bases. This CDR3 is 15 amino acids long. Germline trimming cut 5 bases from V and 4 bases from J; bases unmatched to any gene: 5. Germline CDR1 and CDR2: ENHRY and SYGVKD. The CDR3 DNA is TGTGCCATCAGTCCGGGACAGGGGGGCCCAGATACGCAGTATTTT. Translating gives CAISPGQGGPDTQYF.

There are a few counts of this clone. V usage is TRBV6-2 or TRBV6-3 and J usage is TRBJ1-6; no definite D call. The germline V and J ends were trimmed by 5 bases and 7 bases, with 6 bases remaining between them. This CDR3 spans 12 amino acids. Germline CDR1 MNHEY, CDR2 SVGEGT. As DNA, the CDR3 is TGTGCCAGCAGTCGGTTAAATTCACCCCTCCACTTT. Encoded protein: CASSRLNSPLHF.

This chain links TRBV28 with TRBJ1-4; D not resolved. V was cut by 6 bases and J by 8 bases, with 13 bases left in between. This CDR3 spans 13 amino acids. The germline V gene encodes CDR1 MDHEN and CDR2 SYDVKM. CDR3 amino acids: CASSPLFLEKLFF. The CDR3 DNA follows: TGTGCCAGCAGCCCCTTGTTTCTGGAAAAACTGTTTTTT.

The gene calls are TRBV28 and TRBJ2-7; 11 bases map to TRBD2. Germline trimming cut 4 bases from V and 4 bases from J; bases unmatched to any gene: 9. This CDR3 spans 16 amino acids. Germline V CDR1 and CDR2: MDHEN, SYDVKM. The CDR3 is CASSSPFSGRGYEQYF. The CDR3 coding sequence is TGTGCCAGCAGTTCACCATTTAGCGGGAGGGGATACGAGCAGTACTTC.

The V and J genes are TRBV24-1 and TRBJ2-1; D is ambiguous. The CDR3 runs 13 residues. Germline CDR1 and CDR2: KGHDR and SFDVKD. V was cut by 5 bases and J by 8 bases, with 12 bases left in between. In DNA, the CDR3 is TGTGCCACCAGTGGTGATAGTAGAGATGAGCAGTTCTTC. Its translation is CATSGDSRDEQFF.

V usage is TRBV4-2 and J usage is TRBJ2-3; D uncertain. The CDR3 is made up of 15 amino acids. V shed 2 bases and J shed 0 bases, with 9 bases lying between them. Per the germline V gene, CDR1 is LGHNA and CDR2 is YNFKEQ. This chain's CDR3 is CASSQRGSSTDTQYF. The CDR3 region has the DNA TGTGCCAGCAGCCAAAGAGGTTCTAGCACAGATACGCAGTATTTT.

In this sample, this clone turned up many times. The CDR3 region is CASSPPFGSGPVSYNEQFF. As DNA, the CDR3 is TGTGCCAGCAGCCCCCCCTTCGGTAGCGGGCCCGTCTCCTACAATGAGCAGTTCTTC. The genes are TRBV5-6 and TRBJ2-1; 7 nucleotides line up with TRBD2. This CDR3 region has 19 residues. V shed 4 bases and J 0 bases; nucleotides not matched to a gene: 16. The germline V gene has CDR1 SGHDT and CDR2 YYEEEE. The whole variable domain, filled in from reference TRBV5-6 and TRBJ2-1, reads DAGVTQSPTHLIKTRGQQVTLRCSPKSGHDTVSWYQQALGQGPQFIFQYYEEEERQRGNFPDRFSGHQFPNYSSELNVNALLLGDSALYLCASSPPFGSGPVSYNEQFFGPGTRLTVL.

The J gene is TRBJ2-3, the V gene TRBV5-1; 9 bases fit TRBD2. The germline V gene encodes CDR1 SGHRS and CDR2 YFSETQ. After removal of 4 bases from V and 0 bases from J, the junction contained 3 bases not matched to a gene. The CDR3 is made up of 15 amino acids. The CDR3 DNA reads TGCGCCAGCAGCAATAGCGGGGGAAGCACAGATACGCAGTATTTT. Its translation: CASSNSGGSTDTQYF.